This TCR beta chain stems from a study of T cell responses to AZD1222 COVID-19 vaccine. As regards this clone: Its specificity is unknown.

Trimming removed 6 bases from V and 3 bases from J; junction bases left unmatched: 4. Germline CDR1 and CDR2: MNHNY and SVGAGI (reference sequence). The CDR3 covers 13 residues. Sequencing used immunoSEQ multiplex PCR; TCRdb keeps in-frame clones, though not all of them. The sample lists 59,000 or so clones, around 84% seen once, with about 10% in the top ten. Study-level points and caveats: In a largely white British group with more females than males, clonal diversity was possibly underestimated.

This sample comprised peripheral blood, obtained on day 0 of AZD1222 vaccination. This clonotype was sampled from an adult in good health. This chain uses TRBV6-6 with TRBJ1-2, with 7 bases matching TRBD1. This chain's CDR3 is CASSPTGDYGYTF. Written as DNA, the CDR3 is TGTGCCAGCAGCCCCACAGGGGACTATGGCTACACCTTC.